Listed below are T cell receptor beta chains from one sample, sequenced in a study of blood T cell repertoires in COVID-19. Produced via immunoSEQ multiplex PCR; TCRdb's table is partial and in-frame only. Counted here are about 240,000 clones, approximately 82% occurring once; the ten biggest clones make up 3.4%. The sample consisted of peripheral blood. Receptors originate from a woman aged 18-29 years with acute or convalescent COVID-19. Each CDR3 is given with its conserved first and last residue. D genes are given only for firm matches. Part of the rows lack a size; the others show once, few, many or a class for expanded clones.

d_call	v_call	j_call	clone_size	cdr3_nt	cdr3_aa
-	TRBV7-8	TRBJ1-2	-	TGTGCCAGCAGCTTAAACGGGGGGGGAGGAACTCGGAACTATGGCTACACCTTC	CASSLNGGGGTRNYGYTF
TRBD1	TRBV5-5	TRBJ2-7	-	TGTGCCAGCAGCCCCACGACAGGGTTGGGGAACTACGAGCAGTACTTC	CASSPTTGLGNYEQYF
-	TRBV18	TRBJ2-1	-	TGTGCCAGCTCAGGTTCCGCGAGCTCCTACAATGAGCAGTTCTTC	CASSGSASSYNEQFF
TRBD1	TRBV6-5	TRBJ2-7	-	TGTGCCAGCAGCCCCGGACAGGGGGTTATCTACGAGCAGTACTTC	CASSPGQGVIYEQYF
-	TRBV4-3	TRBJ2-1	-	TGCGCCAGCAGCCAAGAGTGGGGCCTGAGCAATGAGCAGTTCTTC	CASSQEWGLSNEQFF
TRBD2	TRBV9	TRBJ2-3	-	TGTGCCAGCAGCATCGGACTAGCGGGAGTTCAAGATACGCAGTATTTT	CASSIGLAGVQDTQYF
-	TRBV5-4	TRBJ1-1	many	TGTGCCAGCAGCCTCACCTTCCCGACAGGGAACACTGAAGCTTTCTTT	CASSLTFPTGNTEAFF
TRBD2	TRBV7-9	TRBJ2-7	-	TGTGCCAGCAGCTCCCGCGGGCGGGGGGTCGACGAGCAGTACTTC	CASSSRGRGVDEQYF
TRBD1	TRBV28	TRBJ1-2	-	TGTGCCAGCAGCCAAGGGGGACAGCCTTATGGCTACACCTTC	CASSQGGQPYGYTF
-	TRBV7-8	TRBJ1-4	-	TGTGCCAGCAGCTGGCGGCGGGGAGGTTCTAATGAAAAACTGTTTTTT	CASSWRRGGSNEKLFF
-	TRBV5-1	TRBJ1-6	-	TGCGCCAGCAGCTTGGAGAGAGGGACATTGGATTCACCCCTCCACTTT	CASSLERGTLDSPLHF
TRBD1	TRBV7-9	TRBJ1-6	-	TGTGCCAGCAGCGCGCGGGACAGCTCAACCCTCCACTTT	CASSARDSSTLHF
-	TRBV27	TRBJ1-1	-	TGTGCCAGCAGTTTTTCGGGGGGGGTGGCTTTCTTT	CASSFSGGVAFF
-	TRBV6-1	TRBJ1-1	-	TGTGCCAGCAGGTACAAACCGCGGGACAACACTGAAGCTTTCTTT	CASRYKPRDNTEAFF
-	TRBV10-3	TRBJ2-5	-	TGTGCCATCAGTGATTCTGTCGCCGCGGGACGTTCTACCCAGTACTTC	CAISDSVAAGRSTQYF
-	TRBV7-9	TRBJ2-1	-	TGTGCCAGCAGCTTAGACAGGGCTTACAATGAGCAGTTCTTC	CASSLDRAYNEQFF
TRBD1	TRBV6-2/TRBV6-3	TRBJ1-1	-	TGTGCCAGCAGTTACTTCAGGGGGCTTATTTTTTGGGCTGAAGCTTTCTTT	CASSYFRGLIFWAEAFF
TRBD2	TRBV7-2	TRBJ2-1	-	TGTGCCAGCAGCTTAATGTCTAGCGGGACTCCCTTCTCCTACAATGAGCAGTTCTTC	CASSLMSSGTPFSYNEQFF
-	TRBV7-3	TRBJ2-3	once	TGTGCCAGCAGCTTGGGGCCTCAATTGTATTTT	CASSLGPQLYF
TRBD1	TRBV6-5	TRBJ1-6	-	TGTGCCAGCTGTACGGACAGGGAGGATTCACCCCTCCACTTT	CASCTDREDSPLHF
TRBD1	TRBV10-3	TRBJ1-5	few	TGTGCCATCAGCCCAGCAGGGGGGCCCCTAGTGAAGCAGCCCCAGCATTTT	CAISPAGGPLVKQPQHF
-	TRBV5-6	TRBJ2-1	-	TGTGCCAGCAGCTTGGATCGTGGGAGTAGGTACAATGAGCAGTTCTTC	CASSLDRGSRYNEQFF
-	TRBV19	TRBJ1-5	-	TGTGCCAGTAGGGCACAGGGTGACCTGAATAGCAATCAGCCCCAGCATTTT	CASRAQGDLNSNQPQHF
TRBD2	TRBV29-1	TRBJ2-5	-	TGCAGCGTCGCAGGGAGGGTAGGGCAAGAGACCCAGTACTTC	CSVAGRVGQETQYF
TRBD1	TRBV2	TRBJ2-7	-	TGTGCCAGCAGTGGAGCCGACAGGGGGGACTACGAGCAGTACTTC	CASSGADRGDYEQYF
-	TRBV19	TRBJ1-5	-	TGTGCCAGCCGCAGGGAGGTCGCTCAGCCCCAGCATTTT	CASRREVAQPQHF
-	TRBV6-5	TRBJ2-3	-	TGTGCCAGCAGTTACACTCTAGGAGCCCCAGATACGCAGTATTTT	CASSYTLGAPDTQYF
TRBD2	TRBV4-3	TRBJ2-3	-	TGCGCCAGCAGCCAAAGGAGCGGGAGAACAGATACGCAGTATTTT	CASSQRSGRTDTQYF
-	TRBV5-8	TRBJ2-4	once	TGTGCCAGCAGCTACCGAGACATAAGTGCCAAAAACATTCAGTACTTC	CASSYRDISAKNIQYF